This T cell receptor (beta chain) appears in the sequencing data of a study of post-analysis software for immune sequencing data. Study-level findings and limits: Significantly lower normalized Chao1 diversity was seen in multiple sclerosis patients than in controls. Comparison of patients with controls showed five or six TRBV segments more frequent in patients, TRBV5-6, TRBV5-1 and TRBV20-1 among them.

Comment on this clonotype: Its specificity is unknown.

There are 15 residues in the CDR3. Germline lookup yields CDR1 SGHVS and CDR2 FQNEAQ. With 2 bases removed from V and 2 bases from J, the gap between germline ends came to 10 bases. Unique molecular identifiers featured in each of the TCR beta cDNA libraries. TCRdb re-derived calls from the PCR reads in MiXCR, one entry per CDR3 protein. Among hundreds of thousands of distinct CDR3 sequences listed, roughly half were seen once. Sequenced material: blood. This clonotype was sampled from a girl between 5 and 17 years old with multiple sclerosis. The rearrangement uses TRBV7-8 and TRBJ2-1; TRBD2 is a possible D gene (5 bases). The CDR3 reads CASSLWGAPYNEQFF. The CDR3 DNA sequence: TGTGCCAGCAGCTTATGGGGAGCACCCTACAATGAGCAGTTCTTC.